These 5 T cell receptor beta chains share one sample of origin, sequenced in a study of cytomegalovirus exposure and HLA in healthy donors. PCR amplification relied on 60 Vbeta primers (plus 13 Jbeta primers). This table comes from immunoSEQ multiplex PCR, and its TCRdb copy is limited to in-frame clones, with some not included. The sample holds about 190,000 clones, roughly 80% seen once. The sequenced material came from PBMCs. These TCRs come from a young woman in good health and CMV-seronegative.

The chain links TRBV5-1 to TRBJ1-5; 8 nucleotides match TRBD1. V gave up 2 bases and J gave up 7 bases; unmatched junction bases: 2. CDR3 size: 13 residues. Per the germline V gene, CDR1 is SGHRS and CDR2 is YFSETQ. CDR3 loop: CASSFGQGQPQHF. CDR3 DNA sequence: TGCGCCAGCAGCTTCGGACAGGGCCAGCCCCAGCATTTT. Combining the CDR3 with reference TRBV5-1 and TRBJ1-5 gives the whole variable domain KAGVTQTPRYLIKTRGQQVTLSCSPISGHRSVSWYQQTPGQGLQFLFEYFSETQRNKGNFPGRFSGRQFSNSRSEMNVSTLELGDSALYLCASSFGQGQPQHFGDGTRLSIL.

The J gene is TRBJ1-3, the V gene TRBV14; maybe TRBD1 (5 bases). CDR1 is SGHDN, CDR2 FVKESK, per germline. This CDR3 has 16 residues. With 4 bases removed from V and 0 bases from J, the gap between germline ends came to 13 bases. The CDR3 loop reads CASSPLLRDSGNTIYF. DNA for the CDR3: TGTGCCAGCAGCCCACTCCTCAGGGACTCTGGAAACACCATATATTTT.

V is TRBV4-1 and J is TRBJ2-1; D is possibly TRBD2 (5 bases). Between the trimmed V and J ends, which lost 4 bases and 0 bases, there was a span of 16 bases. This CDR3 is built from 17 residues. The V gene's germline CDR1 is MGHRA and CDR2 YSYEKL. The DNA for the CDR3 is TGCGCCAGCAGCCGCGAGGACGGACTGAGCTCCTACAATGAGCAGTTCTTC. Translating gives CASSREDGLSSYNEQFF.

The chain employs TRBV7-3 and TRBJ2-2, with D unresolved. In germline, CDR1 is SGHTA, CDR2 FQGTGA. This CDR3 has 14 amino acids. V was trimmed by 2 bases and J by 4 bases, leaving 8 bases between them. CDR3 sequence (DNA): TGTGCCAGCAGCTTAGACTCGGGCACCGGGGAGCTGTTTTTT. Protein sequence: CASSLDSGTGELFF.

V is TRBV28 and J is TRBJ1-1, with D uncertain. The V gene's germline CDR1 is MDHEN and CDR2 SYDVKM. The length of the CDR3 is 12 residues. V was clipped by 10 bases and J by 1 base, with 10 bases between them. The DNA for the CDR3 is TGTGCCACCACTTTCAGGAACACTGAAGCTTTCTTT. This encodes CATTFRNTEAFF.